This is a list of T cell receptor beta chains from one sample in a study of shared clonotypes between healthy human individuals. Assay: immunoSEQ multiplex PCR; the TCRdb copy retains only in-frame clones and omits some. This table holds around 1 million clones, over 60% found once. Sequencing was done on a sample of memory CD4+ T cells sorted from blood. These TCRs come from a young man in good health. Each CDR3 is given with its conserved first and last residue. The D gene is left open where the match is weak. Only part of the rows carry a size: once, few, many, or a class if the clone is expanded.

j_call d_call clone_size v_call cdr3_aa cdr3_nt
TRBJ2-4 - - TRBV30 CAWRQAGAKNIQYF TGTGCCTGGAGACAGGCGGGGGCCAAAAACATTCAGTACTTC
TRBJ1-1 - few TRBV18 CASSPAVNTEAFF TGTGCCAGCTCACCAGCGGTCAACACTGAAGCTTTCTTT
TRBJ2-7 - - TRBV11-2 CASSLQGMSSYEQYF TGTGCCAGCAGCTTACAAGGGATGAGCTCCTACGAGCAGTACTTC
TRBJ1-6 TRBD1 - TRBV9 CASSALQGPLHF TGTGCCAGCAGCGCCCTACAGGGGCCCCTCCACTTT
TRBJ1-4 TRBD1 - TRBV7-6 CASSLTGGEEKLFF TGTGCCAGCAGTTTGACAGGGGGCGAGGAAAAACTGTTTTTT
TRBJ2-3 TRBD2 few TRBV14 CASSRGAGVTDTQYF TGTGCCAGCAGCCGGGGAGCGGGAGTTACAGATACGCAGTATTTT
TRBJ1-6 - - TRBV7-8 CASSLNKLDNSPLHF TGTGCCAGCAGCTTAAACAAACTGGATAATTCACCCCTCCACTTT
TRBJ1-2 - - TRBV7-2 CASSLVLSAGGYTF TGTGCCAGCAGCTTAGTTCTATCGGCGGGTGGCTACACCTTC
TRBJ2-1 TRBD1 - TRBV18 CASSHRGKTYNEQFF TGTGCCAGCTCACACAGGGGGAAGACTTACAATGAGCAGTTCTTC
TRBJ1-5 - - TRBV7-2 CASSLGRPGGPQHF TGTGCCAGCAGCTTAGGTCGACCCGGAGGGCCCCAGCATTTT
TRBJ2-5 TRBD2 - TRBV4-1 CASSQVGGRSQETQYF TGCGCCAGCAGCCAAGTCGGCGGGAGGTCCCAAGAGACCCAGTACTTC
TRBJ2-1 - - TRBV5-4 CASSATSGGLTNEQFF TGTGCCAGCAGCGCTACCTCGGGGGGCCTAACCAATGAGCAGTTCTTC
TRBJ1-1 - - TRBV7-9 CASSLAGGDGTEAFF TGTGCCAGCAGCTTAGCGGGGGGAGATGGCACTGAAGCTTTCTTT
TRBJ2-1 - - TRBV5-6 CASSAILRSSYNEQFF TGTGCCAGCAGCGCAATTTTAAGGAGCTCCTACAATGAGCAGTTCTTC
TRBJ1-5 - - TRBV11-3 CASSLVHQPQHF TGTGCCAGCAGCTTAGTGCACCAGCCCCAGCATTTT
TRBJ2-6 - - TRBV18 CASSPLAPSSGANVLTF TGTGCCAGCTCGCCTCTGGCCCCCTCCTCTGGGGCCAACGTCCTGACTTTC
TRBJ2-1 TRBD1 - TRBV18 CASSPGDSYNEQFF TGTGCCAGCTCACCGGGGGACAGTTACAATGAGCAGTTCTTC
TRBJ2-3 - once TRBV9 CASSVLIGDTQYF TGTGCCAGCAGCGTATTAATTGGGGATACGCAGTATTTT
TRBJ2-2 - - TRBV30 CAWSKVGTTNTGELFF TGTGCCTGGAGCAAGGTCGGGACCACGAACACCGGGGAGCTGTTTTTT
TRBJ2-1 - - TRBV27 CASSLEGRSHNEQFF TGTGCCAGCAGTTTAGAGGGACGGTCCCACAATGAGCAGTTCTTC
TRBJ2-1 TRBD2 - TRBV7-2 CASSPGLANNEQFF TGTGCCAGCAGCCCGGGACTAGCTAACAATGAGCAGTTCTTC
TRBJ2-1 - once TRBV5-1 CASSFYSSYNEQFF TGCGCCAGCAGCTTCTACAGCTCCTACAATGAGCAGTTCTTC
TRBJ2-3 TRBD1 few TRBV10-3 CASGQGDRTDTQYF TGTGCCAGCGGCCAGGGGGACCGCACAGATACGCAGTATTTT
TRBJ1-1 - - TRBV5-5 CASRAMTTLNTEAFF TGTGCCAGCAGGGCAATGACAACCCTTAACACTGAAGCTTTCTTT
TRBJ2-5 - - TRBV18 CASSQTMTGPLGETQYF TGTGCCAGCTCACAAACAATGACAGGACCGCTGGGAGAGACCCAGTACTTC
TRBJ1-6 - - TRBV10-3 CAITDSQGSPLHF TGTGCCATCACTGACAGTCAGGGGTCACCCCTCCACTTT
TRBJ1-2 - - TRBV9 CASSNPTTGGGSNYGYTF TGTGCCAGCAGCAACCCCACAACTGGGGGGGGTTCGAACTATGGCTACACCTTC
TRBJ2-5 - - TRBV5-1 CASSADPGSVETQYF TGCGCCAGCAGCGCCGACCCGGGGAGTGTAGAGACCCAGTACTTC
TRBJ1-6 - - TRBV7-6 CASSSPNSPLHF TGTGCCAGCAGCTCTCCTAATTCACCCCTCCACTTT
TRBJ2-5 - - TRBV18 CASSPATTRETQYF TGTGCCAGCTCACCGGCCACAACTCGAGAGACCCAGTACTTC
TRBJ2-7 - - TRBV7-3 CASSWQGSPLYEQYF TGTGCCAGCAGCTGGCAGGGGTCCCCCCTTTACGAGCAGTACTTC
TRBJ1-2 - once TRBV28 CASRGVPDSNNYGYTF TGTGCCAGCAGAGGGGTCCCGGACAGCAACAACTATGGCTACACCTTC
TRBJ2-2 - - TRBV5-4 CASSLRGQKVELFF TGTGCCAGCAGCTTGAGAGGACAGAAGGTAGAGCTGTTTTTT
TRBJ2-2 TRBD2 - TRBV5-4 CASRGTSGSPGELFF TGTGCCAGCAGGGGAACTAGCGGGAGCCCCGGGGAGCTGTTTTTT
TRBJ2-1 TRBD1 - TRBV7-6 CASTPGTGNYNEQFF TGTGCCAGCACCCCCGGGACAGGGAATTACAATGAGCAGTTCTTC
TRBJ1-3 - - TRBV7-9 CASSPEFGNTIYF TGTGCCAGCAGCCCGGAGTTCGGAAACACCATATATTTT
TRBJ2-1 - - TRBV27 CASSLGAGWYNEQFF TGTGCCAGCAGTTTAGGGGCGGGATGGTACAATGAGCAGTTCTTC
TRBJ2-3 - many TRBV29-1 CSVGYGTTDTQYF TGCAGCGTTGGATATGGAACCACAGATACGCAGTATTTT
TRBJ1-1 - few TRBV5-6 CASSSTWRMWNTEAFF TGTGCCAGCAGCTCAACCTGGCGGATGTGGAACACTGAAGCTTTCTTT
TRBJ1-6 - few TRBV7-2 CASSLAMAGDNSPLHF TGTGCCAGCAGCTTAGCGATGGCAGGGGATAATTCACCCCTCCACTTT
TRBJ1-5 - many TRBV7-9 CASSLDSQPQHF TGTGCCAGCAGCTTAGATAGTCAGCCCCAGCATTTT
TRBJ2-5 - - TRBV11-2 CASSFNSGTQYF TGTGCCAGCAGCTTTAACTCTGGGACCCAGTACTTC
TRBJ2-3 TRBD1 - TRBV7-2 CASSPGQGYTDTQYF TGTGCCAGCAGCCCTGGACAGGGGTATACAGATACGCAGTATTTT
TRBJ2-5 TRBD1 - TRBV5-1 CASSFSTGQTETQYF TGCGCCAGCAGCTTTTCGACAGGGCAAACAGAGACCCAGTACTTC
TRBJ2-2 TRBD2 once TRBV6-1 CAMSSAGGTGELFF TGTGCCATGTCTTCGGCGGGGGGCACCGGGGAGCTGTTTTTT
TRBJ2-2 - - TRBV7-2 CASSFRSGNTGELFF TGTGCCAGCAGCTTCCGCTCGGGCAACACCGGGGAGCTGTTTTTT
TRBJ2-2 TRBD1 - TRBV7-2 CASSAINRGTGELFF TGTGCCAGCAGCGCCATAAACAGGGGCACCGGGGAGCTGTTTTTT
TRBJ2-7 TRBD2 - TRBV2 CASSLQRGPYEQYF TGTGCCAGCAGCCTCCAGCGGGGGCCTTACGAGCAGTACTTC
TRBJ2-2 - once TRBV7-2 CASRDLAHGELFF TGTGCCAGCAGGGACCTAGCGCACGGGGAGCTGTTTTTT
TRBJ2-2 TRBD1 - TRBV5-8 CANTATQPGQGPINTGELFF TGTGCCAATACCGCCACCCAGCCGGGACAGGGTCCAATTAACACCGGGGAGCTGTTTTTT
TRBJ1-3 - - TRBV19 CASSIPGSSGNTIYF TGTGCCAGTAGTATTCCAGGGAGCTCTGGAAACACCATATATTTT
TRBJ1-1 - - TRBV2 CASSFRGAEAFF TGTGCCAGCAGTTTTAGGGGAGCTGAAGCTTTCTTT
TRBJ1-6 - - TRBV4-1 CASSQGRPEYNSPLHF TGCGCCAGCAGCCAAGGGCGGCCAGAGTATAATTCACCCCTCCACTTT
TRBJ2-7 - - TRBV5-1 CASSGQGDRTYEQYF TGCGCCAGCAGCGGGCAGGGCGACAGGACCTACGAGCAGTACTTC
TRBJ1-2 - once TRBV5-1 CASSPGGSNYGYTF TGCGCCAGCAGCCCTGGGGGGAGTAACTATGGCTACACCTTC
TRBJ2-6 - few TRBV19 CASSMVAGANVLTF TGTGCCAGTAGTATGGTAGCTGGGGCCAACGTCCTGACTTTC